This T cell receptor (beta chain) was retrieved from a study of T cell changes during pregnancy in multiple sclerosis. V dropped 5 bases and J dropped 6; count of bases not matched to a gene: 7. The CDR3 has 15 residues. Germline CDR1 and CDR2: MNHEY and SMNVEV (reference sequence). Data came from immunoSEQ multiplex PCR; TCRdb stores just in-frame clones and leaves some out. The sample has about 46,000 clones, over 90% seen once. The source was peripheral blood, collected in the third trimester of pregnancy. The chain uses TRBV27 and TRBJ2-2, with 9 nucleotides matching TRBD1. The origin of this receptor is a female donor with multiple sclerosis, enrolled in a pregnancy study. CDR3 protein: CASSPHRTGAGELFF. The CDR3 bases are TGTGCCAGCAGTCCCCATAGGACAGGGGCCGGGGAGCTGTTTTTT.